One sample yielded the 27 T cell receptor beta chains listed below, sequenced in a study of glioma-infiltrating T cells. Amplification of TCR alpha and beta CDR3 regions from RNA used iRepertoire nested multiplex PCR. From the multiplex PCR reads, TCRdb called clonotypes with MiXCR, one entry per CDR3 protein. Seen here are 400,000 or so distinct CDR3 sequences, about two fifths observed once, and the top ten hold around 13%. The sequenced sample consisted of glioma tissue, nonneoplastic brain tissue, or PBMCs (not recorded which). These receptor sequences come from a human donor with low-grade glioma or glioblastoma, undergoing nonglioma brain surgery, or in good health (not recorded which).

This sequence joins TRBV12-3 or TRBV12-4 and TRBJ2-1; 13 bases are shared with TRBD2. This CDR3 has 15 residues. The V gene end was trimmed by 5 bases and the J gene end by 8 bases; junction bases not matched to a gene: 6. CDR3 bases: TGTGCCAGCAGTCTTAGGACTAGCGGGAGAGATGAGCAGTTCTTC. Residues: CASSLRTSGRDEQFF.

Written as DNA, the CDR3 is TGTGCCAGCTCCTGGGATGGGACAGGGCCCTCCGGGGAGCTGTTTTTT. This gives the protein CASSWDGTGPSGELFF. This chain uses TRBV12-3 or TRBV12-4 with TRBJ2-2; TRBD1 agrees at 9 bases. This CDR3 contains 16 residues. V was pared by 8 bases and J by 6 bases, with 13 bases of the junction left unmatched.

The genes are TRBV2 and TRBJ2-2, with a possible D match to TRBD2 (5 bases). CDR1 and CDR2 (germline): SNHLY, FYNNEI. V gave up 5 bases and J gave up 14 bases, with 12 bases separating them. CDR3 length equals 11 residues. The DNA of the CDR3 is TGTGCCAGCAGTAGTAGGACTCGTCTGTTTTTT. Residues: CASSSRTRLFF.

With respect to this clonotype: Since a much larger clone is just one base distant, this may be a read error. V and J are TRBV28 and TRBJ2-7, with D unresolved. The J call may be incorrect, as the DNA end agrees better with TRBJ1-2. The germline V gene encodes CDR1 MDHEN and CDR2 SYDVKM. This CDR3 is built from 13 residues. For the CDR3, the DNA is TGTGCCAGCAGGAGACCCCCGGCTCATGGCTACACCTTC. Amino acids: CASRRPPAHGYTF.

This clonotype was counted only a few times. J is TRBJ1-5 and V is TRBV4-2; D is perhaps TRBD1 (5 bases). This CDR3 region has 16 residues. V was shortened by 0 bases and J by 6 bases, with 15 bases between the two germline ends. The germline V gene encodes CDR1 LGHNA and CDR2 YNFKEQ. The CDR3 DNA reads TGTGCCAGCAGCCAAGATAATTTGGGGGAGAGTCAGCCCCAGCATTTT. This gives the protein CASSQDNLGESQPQHF.

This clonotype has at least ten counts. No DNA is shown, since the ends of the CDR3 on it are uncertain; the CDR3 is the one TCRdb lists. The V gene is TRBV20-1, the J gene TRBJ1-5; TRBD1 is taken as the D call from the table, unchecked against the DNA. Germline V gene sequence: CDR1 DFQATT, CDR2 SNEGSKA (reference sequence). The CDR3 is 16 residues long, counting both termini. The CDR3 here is CSARPSGRVSNQPQHF.

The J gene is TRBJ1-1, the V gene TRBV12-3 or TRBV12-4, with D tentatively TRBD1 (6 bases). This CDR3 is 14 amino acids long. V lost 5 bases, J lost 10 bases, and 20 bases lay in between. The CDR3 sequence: CASSPNRDTAGAFF. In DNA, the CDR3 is TGTGCCAGCAGTCCTAACAGGGATACGGCTGGAGCTTTCTTT.

This CDR3 reads CAISESNGVYYEQYF. The CDR3 DNA sequence: TGTGCCATCAGTGAGTCGAACGGGGTATACTACGAGCAGTACTTC. The chain employs TRBV10-3 and TRBJ2-7; possibly TRBD2 for D (5 bases). CDR1 is ENHRY, CDR2 SYGVKD, per germline. This CDR3 region has 15 residues. V lost 0 bases, J lost 3 bases, and 12 bases lay in between.

CDR3 DNA sequence: TGTGCCACGCAGACGGGGTACGGTAGCTACGAGCAGTACTTC. Protein: CATQTGYGSYEQYF. This chain joins TRBV24-1 and TRBJ2-7, with a tentative D call TRBD2 (5 bases). This CDR3 contains 14 residues. CDR1 is KGHDR, CDR2 SFDVKD, per germline. Trimming left V 10 bases short and J 3 bases short, with 18 bases between.

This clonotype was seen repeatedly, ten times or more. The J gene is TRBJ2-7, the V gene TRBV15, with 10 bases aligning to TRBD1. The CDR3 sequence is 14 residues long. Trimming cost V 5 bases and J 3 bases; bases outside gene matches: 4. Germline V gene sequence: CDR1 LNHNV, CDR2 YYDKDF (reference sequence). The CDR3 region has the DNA TGTGCCACCAGCCACGGGACAGGGGACTACGAGCAGTACTTC. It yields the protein CATSHGTGDYEQYF.

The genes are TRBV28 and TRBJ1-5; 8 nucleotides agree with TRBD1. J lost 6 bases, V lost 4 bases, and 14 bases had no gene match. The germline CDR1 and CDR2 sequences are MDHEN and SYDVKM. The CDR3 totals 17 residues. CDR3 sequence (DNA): TGTGCCAGCAGTTCATACTGGACAGGGTTCGTAAGTCAGCCCCAGCATTTT. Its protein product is CASSSYWTGFVSQPQHF.

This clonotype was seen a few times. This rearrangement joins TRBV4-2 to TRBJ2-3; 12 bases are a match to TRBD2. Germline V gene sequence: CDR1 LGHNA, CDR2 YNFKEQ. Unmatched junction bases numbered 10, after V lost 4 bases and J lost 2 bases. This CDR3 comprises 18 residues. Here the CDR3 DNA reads TGTGCCAGCAGCCCCCTCGGGCTAGCGGGAGGGATCACAGATACGCAGTATTTT. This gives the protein CASSPLGLAGGITDTQYF.

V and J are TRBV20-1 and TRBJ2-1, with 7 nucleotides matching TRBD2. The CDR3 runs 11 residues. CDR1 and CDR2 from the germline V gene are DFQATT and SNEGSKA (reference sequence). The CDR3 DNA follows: TGCAGGGGGGGGACCCGCAATGAGCAGTTCTTC. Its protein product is CRGGTRNEQFF.

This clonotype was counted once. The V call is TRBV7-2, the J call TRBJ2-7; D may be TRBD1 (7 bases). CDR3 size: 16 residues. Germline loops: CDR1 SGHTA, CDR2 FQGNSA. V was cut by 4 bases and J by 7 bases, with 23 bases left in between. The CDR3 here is CASSSGGVGRGQEQYF. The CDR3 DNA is TGTGCCAGCAGCTCAGGGGGTGTGGGGCGGGGACAAGAGCAGTACTTC. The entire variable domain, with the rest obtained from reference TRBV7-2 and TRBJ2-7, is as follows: GAGVSQSPSNKVTEKGKDVELRCDPISGHTALYWYRQSLGQGLEFLIYFQGNSAPDKSGLPSDRFSAERTGGSVSTLTIQRTQQEDSAVYLCASSSGGVGRGQEQYFGPGTRLTVT.

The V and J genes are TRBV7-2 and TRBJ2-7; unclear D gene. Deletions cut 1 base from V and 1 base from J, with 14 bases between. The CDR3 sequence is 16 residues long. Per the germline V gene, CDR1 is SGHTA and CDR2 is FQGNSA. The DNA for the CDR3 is TGTGCCAGCAGCTTAGGTAGGCGAATTGGTTCCTACGAGCAGTACTTC. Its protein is CASSLGRRIGSYEQYF.

CDR3 residues: CASSIGGPDSWDGYTF. As DNA, the CDR3 is TGTGCCAGCAGCATTGGCGGGCCGGATTCGTGGGATGGCTACACCTTC. The rearrangement joins TRBV28 to TRBJ1-2; no definite D call. In germline, CDR1 is MDHEN, CDR2 SYDVKM. This CDR3 is 16 amino acids long. V lost 6 bases to trimming and J lost 6 bases, with 23 bases between them.

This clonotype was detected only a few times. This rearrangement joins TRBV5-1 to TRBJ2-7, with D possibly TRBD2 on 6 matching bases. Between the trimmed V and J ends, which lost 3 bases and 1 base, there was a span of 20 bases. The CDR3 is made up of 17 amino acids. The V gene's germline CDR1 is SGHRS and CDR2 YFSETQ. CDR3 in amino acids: CASSSLPRETGSYEQYF. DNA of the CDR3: TGCGCCAGCAGCTCCCTCCCTCGGGAGACGGGTTCCTACGAGCAGTACTTC.

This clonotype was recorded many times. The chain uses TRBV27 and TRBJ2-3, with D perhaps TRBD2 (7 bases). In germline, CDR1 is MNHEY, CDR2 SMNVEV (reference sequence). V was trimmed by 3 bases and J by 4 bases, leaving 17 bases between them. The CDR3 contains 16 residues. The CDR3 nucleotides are TGTGCCAGCAGTTTGGGGGCGGGAGACTGGTCAGATACGCAGTATTTT. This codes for CASSLGAGDWSDTQYF.

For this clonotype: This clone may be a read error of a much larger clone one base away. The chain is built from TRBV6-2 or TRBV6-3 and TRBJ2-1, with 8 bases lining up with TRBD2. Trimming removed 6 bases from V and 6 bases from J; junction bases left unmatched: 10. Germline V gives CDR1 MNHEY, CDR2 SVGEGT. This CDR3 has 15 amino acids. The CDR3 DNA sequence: TGTGCCAGCAGACCGGCGGGAGGCGGAGCCAATGAGCAGTTCTTC. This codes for CASRPAGGGANEQFF.

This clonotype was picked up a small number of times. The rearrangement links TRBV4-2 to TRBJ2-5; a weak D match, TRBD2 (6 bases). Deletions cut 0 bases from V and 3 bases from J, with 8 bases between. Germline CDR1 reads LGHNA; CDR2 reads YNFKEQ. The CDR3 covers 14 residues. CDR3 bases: TGTGCCAGCAGCCAAGATCCGGGGGAAGAGACCCAGTACTTC. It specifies CASSQDPGEETQYF.

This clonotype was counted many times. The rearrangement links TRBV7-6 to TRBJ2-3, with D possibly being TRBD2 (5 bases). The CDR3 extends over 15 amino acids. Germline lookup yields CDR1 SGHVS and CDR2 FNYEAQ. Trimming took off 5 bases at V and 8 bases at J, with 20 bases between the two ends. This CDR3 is CASSPYGPSEGTQYF. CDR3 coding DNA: TGTGCCAGCAGCCCTTATGGCCCGAGCGAGGGTACGCAGTATTTT.

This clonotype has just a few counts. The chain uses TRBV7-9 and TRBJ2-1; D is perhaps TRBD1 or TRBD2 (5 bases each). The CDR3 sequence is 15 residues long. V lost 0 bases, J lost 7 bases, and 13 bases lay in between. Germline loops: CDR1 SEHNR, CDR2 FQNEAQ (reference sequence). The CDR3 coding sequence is TGTGCCAGCAGCTTAGCAGGTTGGGACGGGAATGAGCAGTTCTTC. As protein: CASSLAGWDGNEQFF. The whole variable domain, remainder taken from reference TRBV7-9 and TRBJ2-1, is DTGVSQNPRHKITKRGQNVTFRCDPISEHNRLYWYRQTLGQGPEFLTYFQNEAQLEKSRLLSDRFSAERPKGSFSTLEIQRTEQGDSAMYLCASSLAGWDGNEQFFGPGTRLTVL.

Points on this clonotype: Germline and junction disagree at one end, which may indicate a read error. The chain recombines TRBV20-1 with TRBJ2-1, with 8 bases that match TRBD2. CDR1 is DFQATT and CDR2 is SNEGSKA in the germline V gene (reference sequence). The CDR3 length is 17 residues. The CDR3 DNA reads TGCAGTGCTAGCGGACCTAGCGGGCTCATGGGATACAATAAGCAGTTCTTC. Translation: CSASGPSGLMGYNKQFF.

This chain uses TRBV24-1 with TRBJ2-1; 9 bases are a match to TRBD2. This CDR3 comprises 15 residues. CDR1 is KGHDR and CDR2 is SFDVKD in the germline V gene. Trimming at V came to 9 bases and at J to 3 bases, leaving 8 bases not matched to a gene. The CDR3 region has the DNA TGTGCCACCGCAACGACTAGCGGTGACTACAATGAGCAGTTCTTC. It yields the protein CATATTSGDYNEQFF.

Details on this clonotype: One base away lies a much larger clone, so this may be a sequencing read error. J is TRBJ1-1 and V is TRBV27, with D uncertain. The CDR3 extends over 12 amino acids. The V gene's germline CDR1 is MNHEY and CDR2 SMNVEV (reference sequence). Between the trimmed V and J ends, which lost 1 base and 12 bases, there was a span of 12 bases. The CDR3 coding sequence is TGTGCCAGCAGTTTATTATCCGGGCGATCTTTCTTT. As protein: CASSLLSGRSFF.

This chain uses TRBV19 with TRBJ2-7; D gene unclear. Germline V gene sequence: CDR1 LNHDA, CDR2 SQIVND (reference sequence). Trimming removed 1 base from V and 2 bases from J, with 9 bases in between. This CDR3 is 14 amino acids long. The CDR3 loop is CASSIAPATYEQYF. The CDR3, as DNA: TGTGCCAGTAGTATAGCTCCAGCAACCTACGAGCAGTACTTC.

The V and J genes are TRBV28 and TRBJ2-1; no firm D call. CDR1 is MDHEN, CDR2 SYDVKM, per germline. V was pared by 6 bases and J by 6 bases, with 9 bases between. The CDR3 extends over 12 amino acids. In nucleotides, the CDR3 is TGTGCCAGCAGCCCTTTAACCAATGAGCAGTTCTTC. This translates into CASSPLTNEQFF.